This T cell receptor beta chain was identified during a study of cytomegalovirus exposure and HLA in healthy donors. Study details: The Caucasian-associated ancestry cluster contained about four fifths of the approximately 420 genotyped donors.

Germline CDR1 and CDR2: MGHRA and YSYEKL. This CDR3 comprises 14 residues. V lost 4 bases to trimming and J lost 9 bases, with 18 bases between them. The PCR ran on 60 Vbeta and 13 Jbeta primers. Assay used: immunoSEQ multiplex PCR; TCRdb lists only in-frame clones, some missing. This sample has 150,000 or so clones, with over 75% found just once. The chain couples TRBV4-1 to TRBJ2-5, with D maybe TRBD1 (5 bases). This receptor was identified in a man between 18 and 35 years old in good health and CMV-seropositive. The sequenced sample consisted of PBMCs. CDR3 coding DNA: TGCGCCAGCAGCCGTGACCAGGGTGGGGCGGCCCAGTACTTC. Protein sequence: CASSRDQGGAAQYF.